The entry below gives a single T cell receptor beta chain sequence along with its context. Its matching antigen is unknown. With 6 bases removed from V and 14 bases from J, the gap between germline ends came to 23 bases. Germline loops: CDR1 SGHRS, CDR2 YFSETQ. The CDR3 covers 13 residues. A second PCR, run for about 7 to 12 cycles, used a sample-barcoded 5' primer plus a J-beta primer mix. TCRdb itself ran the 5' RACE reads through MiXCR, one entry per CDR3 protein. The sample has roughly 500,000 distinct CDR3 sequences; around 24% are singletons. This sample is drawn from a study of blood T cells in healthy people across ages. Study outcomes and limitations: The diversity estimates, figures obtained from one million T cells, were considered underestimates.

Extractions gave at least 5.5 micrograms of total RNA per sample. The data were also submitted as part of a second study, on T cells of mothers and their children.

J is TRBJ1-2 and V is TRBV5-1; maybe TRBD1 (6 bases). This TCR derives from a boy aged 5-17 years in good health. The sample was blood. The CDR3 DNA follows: TGCGCCAGCACCGAGGGGGACGGAACTATTCGGACCTTC. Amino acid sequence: CASTEGDGTIRTF.